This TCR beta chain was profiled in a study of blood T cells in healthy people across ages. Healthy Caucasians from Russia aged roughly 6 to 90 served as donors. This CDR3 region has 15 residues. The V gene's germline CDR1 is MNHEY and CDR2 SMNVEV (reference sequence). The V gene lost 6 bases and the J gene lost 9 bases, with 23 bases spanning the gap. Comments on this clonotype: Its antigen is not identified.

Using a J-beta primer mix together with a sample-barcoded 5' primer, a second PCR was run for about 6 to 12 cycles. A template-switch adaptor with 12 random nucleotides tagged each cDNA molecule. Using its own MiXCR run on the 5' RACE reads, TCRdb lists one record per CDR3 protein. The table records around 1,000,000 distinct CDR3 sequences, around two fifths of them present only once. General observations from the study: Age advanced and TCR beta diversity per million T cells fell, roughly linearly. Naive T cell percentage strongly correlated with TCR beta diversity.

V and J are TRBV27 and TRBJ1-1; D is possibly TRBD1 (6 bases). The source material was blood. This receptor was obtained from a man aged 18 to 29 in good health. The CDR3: CASSPILGGSRKAFF. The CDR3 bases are TGTGCCAGCAGCCCCATTCTGGGGGGCTCACGAAAAGCTTTCTTT.